Sequencing of this TCR beta chain was carried out in a study of beta chain features in type 1 diabetes. Across the study: In all, approximately 100,000,000 sorted cells from all samples were analyzed.

This clone was observed a few times. Its antigen remains unknown. Germline values: CDR1 KGHSH, CDR2 LQKENI. The trim removed 0 bases at V and 3 bases at J, leaving 8 bases unmatched. The CDR3 covers 17 residues. The isolated RNA, all of it, was reverse transcribed, so expressed TCRB transcripts were what got sequenced. Samples of naive, central memory and regulatory T cells yielded a mean of around 3.8 million reads. Here immunoSEQ multiplex PCR was the method, and the copy in TCRdb shows in-frame clones only, minus some. Among 95,000 to 150,000 clones listed, roughly 17% were seen once. Study results and limitations: When VDJ junctions were examined, type 1 diabetes patients showed fewer insertions and more deletions. For Type 1 diabetes patients, all four CD4+ subsets carried TCRB CDR3s that were moderately but significantly shorter.

The sequence was obtained from a man between 18 and 35 years old with type 1 diabetes. Sample: central memory CD4+ T cells from blood. The chain uses TRBV18 and TRBJ2-3, with 8 bases fitting TRBD2. In DNA, the CDR3 is TGTGCCAGCTCACCACCAATCGGGGGGGCTGGAACAGATACGCAGTATTTT. As protein: CASSPPIGGAGTDTQYF.